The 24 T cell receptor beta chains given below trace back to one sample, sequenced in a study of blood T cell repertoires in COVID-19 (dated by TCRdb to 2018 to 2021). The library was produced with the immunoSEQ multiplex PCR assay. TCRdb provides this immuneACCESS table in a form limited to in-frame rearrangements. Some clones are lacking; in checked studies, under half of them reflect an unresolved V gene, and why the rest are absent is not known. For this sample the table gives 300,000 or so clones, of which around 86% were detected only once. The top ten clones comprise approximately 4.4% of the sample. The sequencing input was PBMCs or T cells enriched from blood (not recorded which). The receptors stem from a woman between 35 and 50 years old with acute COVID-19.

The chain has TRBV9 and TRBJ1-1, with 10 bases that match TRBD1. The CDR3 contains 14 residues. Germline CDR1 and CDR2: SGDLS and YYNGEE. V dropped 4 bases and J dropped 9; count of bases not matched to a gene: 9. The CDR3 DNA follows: TGTGCCAGCAGCAGGGGGACAGGGGAATTGAAAGCTTTCTTT. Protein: CASSRGTGELKAFF.

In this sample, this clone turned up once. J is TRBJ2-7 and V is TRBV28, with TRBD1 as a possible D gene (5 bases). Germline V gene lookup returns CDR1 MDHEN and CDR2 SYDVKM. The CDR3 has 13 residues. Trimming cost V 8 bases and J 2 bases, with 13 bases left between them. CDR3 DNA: TGTGCCAGCTCGGCAGGGCTCACCTACGAGCAGTACTTC. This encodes CASSAGLTYEQYF.

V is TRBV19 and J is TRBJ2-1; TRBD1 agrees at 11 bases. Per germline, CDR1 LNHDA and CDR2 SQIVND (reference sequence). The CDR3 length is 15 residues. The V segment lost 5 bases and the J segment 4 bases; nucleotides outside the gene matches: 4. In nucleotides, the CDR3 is TGTGCCAGTAGTGGGACAGGGGGTGTTTACAATGAGCAGTTCTTC. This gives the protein CASSGTGGVYNEQFF.

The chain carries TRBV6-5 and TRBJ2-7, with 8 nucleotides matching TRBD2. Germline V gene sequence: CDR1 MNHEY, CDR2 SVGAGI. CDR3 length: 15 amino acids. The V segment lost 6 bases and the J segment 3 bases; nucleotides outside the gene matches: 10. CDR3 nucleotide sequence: TGTGCCAGCAGGCGGCAGCGGGGGATACGCTACGAGCAGTACTTC. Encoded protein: CASRRQRGIRYEQYF.

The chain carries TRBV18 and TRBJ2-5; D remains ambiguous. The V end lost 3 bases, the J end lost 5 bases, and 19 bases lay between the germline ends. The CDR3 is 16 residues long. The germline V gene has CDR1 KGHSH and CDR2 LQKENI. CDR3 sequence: CASSPEITLQRETQYF. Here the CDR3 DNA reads TGTGCCAGCTCACCTGAAATCACTCTGCAGAGGGAGACCCAGTACTTC.

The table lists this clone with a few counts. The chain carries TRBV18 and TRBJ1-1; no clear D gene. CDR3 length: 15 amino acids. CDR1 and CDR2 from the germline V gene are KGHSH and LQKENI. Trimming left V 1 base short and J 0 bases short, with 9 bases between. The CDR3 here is CASSPHAPVNTEAFF. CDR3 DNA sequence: TGTGCCAGCTCACCACATGCCCCGGTGAACACTGAAGCTTTCTTT.

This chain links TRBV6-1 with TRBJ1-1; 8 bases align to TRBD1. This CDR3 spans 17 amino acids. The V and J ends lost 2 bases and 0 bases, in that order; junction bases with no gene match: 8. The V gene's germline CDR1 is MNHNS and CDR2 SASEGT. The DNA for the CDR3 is TGTGCCAGCAGTGAACGACAGGGGCAGATTATGAACACTGAAGCTTTCTTT. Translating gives CASSERQGQIMNTEAFF.

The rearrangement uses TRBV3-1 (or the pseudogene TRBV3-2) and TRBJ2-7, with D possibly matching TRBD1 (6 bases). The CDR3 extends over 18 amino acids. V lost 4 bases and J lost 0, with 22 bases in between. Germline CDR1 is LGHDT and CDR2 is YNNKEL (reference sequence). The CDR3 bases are TGTGCCAGCAGCCCCTTCCCGCAACCGGGACATACCTCCTACGAGCAGTACTTC. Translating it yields CASSPFPQPGHTSYEQYF.

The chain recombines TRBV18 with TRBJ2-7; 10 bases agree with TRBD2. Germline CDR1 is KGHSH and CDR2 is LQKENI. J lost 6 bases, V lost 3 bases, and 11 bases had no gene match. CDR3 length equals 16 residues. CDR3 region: CASSPRPSGSWGEQYF. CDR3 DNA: TGTGCCAGCTCACCCCGGCCTAGCGGGAGTTGGGGCGAGCAGTACTTC.

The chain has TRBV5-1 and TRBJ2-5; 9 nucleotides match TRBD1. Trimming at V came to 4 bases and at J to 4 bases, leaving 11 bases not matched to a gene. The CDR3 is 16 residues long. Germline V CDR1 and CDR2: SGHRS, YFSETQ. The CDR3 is CASSEGQGPPLETQYF. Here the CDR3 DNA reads TGCGCCAGCAGCGAAGGACAGGGGCCTCCACTAGAGACCCAGTACTTC.

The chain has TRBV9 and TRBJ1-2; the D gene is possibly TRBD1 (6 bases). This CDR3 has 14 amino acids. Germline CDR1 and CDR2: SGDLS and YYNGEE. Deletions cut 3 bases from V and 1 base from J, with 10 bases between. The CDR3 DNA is TGTGCCAGCAGCGCCGGGACACATAACTATGGCTACACCTTC. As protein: CASSAGTHNYGYTF.

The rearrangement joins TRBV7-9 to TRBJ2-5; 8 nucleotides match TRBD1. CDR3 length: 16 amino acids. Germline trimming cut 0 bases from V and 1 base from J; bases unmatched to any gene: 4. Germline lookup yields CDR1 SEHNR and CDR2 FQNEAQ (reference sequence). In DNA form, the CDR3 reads TGTGCCAGCAGCTTAGCGGGGGACAGGATCCAAGAGACCCAGTACTTC. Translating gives CASSLAGDRIQETQYF.

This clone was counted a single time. CDR3 amino acids: CASSYYAGVVGELFF. The CDR3 region has the DNA TGTGCCAGCAGTTACTACGCGGGAGTCGTCGGGGAGCTGTTTTTT. The chain carries TRBV6-5 and TRBJ2-2; 7 bases agree with TRBD2. CDR1 MNHEY and CDR2 SVGAGI come from the germline V gene. V shed 1 base, J shed 7 bases, and the junction held 6 bases outside the gene matches. The CDR3 is made up of 15 amino acids.

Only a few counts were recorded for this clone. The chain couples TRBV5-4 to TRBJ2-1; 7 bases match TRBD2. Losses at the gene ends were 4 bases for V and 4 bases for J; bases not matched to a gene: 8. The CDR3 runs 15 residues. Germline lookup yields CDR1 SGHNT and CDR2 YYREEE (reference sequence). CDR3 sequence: CASSRGTNTYNEQFF. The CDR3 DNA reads TGTGCCAGCAGCCGCGGGACTAACACTTACAATGAGCAGTTCTTC.

The CDR3 DNA sequence: TGCGCCAGCAGCCAAGCGATAGGAGTAAATGGCTACACCTTC. Translating gives CASSQAIGVNGYTF. The V call is TRBV4-3, the J call TRBJ1-2; D remains ambiguous. The V end lost 1 base, the J end lost 6 bases, and 12 bases lay between the germline ends. CDR1 is LGHNA and CDR2 is YSLEER in the germline V gene. The length of the CDR3 is 14 residues.

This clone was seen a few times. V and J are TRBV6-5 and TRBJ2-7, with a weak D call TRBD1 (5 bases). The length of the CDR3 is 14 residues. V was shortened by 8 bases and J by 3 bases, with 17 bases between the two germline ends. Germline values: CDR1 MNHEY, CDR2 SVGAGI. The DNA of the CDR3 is TGTGCCAGCGAAAATGGAGACAGTTACTACGAGCAGTACTTC. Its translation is CASENGDSYYEQYF.

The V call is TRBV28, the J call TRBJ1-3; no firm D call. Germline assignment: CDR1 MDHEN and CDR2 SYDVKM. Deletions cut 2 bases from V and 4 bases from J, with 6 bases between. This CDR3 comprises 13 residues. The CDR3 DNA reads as TGTGCCAGCAGTTTACCACAGGGAAACACCATATATTTT. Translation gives CASSLPQGNTIYF.

Here the CDR3 DNA reads TGTGCCAGCAGTCGTTACAGGGGGAGCTCCTACGAGCAGTACTTC. As protein: CASSRYRGSSYEQYF. This sequence joins TRBV6-5 and TRBJ2-7; 8 nucleotides agree with TRBD1. The germline gives CDR1 MNHEY, CDR2 SVGAGI. This CDR3 has 15 amino acids. V lost 5 bases and J lost 0; bases outside the gene matches: 6.

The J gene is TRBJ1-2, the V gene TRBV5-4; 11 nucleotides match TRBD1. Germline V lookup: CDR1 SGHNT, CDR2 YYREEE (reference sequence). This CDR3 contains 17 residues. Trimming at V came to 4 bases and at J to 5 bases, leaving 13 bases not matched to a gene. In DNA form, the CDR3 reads TGTGCCAGCAGCCCAGGACAGGGGGCCCTACTTACTTATGGCTACACCTTC. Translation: CASSPGQGALLTYGYTF.

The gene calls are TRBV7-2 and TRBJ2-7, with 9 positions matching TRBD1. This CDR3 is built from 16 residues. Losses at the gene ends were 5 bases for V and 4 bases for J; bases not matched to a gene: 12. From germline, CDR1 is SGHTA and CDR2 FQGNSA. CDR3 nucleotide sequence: TGTGCCAGCAGCCCCAGACAGGGGGGTCCATATTACGAGCAGTACTTC. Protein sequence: CASSPRQGGPYYEQYF.

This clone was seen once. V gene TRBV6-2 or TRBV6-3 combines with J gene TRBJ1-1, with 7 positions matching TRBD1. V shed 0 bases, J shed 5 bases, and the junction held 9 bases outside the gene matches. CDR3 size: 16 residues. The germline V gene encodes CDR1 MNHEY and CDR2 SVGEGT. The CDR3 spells CASSYSLTGIGTEAFF. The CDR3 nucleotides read TGTGCCAGCAGTTACTCTTTGACAGGGATTGGTACTGAAGCTTTCTTT.

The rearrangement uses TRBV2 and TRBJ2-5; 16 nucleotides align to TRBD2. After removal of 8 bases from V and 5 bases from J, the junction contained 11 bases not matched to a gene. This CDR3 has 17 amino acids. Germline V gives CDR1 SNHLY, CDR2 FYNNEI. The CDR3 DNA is TGTGCCAGCGGCGCCGGGACTAGCGGGAGGGGACGGGAGACCCAGTACTTC. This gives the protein CASGAGTSGRGRETQYF.

The CDR3, as DNA: TGTGCCAGCAGCCGGCAGGTTGTTACCGATGGCTACACCTTC. Translating it yields CASSRQVVTDGYTF. The rearrangement uses TRBV3-1 (or the pseudogene TRBV3-2) and TRBJ1-2; D call uncertain. The germline CDR1 and CDR2 sequences are LGHDT and YNNKEL (reference sequence). Trimming took off 4 bases at V and 6 bases at J, with 15 bases between the two ends. This CDR3 has 14 amino acids.

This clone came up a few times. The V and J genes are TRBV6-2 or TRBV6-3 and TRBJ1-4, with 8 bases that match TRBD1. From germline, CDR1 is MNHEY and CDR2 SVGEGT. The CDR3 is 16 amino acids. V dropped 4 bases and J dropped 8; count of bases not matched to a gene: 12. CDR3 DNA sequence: TGTGCCAGCAGTTCCCTTCAGGGGGCTTTAGGAGAAAAACTGTTTTTT. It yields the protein CASSSLQGALGEKLFF.